Described below is a single TCR beta chain sequence and its context. As yet, its antigen is unknown. Use of 60 Vbeta and 13 Jbeta primers characterized the PCR. Sequencing was performed with immunoSEQ multiplex PCR; in TCRdb, only in-frame clones are kept and a portion is missing. The top ten hold more than 0.75% of the sample, which has 150,000 to 200,000 clones, 75% to 90% seen once. This record comes from a study of cytomegalovirus exposure and HLA in healthy donors. The germline CDR1 and CDR2 sequences are SEHNR and FQNEAQ (reference sequence). Trimming shortened V by 1 base and J by 1 base, and 7 bases separated the two germline ends. This CDR3 has 14 residues. Study-wide findings and caveats: Most TCR sequences showed up rarely, but some public TCRs showed up in many donors. A later analysis found common viral pathogens apparently linked to several of the most significant clusters. A previous analysis found most TCR beta V segments productive roughly 90% or roughly 30% of the time. It was only CMV serostatus that was available as immune exposure information.

V and J are TRBV7-9 and TRBJ2-5; D gene unclear. Sequencing was done on a sample of PBMCs. The TCR originated in a girl aged 2-9 years in good health and CMV-seropositive. The CDR3 loop reads CASSLGLTQETQYF. CDR3 nucleotide sequence: TGTGCCAGCAGCTTAGGACTCACCCAAGAGACCCAGTACTTC.